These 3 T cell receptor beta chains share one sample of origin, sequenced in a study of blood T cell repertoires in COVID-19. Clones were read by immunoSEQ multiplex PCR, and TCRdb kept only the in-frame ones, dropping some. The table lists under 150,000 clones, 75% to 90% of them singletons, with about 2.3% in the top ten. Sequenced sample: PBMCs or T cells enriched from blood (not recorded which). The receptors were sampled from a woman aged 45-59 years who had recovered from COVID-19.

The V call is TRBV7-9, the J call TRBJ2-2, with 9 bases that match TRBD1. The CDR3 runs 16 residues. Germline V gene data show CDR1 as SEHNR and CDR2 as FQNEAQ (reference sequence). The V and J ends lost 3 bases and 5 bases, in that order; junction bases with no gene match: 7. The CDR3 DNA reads TGTGCCAGCAGCTTGGGGACAGGGTCGGTGACCGGGGAGCTGTTTTTT. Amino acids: CASSLGTGSVTGELFF.

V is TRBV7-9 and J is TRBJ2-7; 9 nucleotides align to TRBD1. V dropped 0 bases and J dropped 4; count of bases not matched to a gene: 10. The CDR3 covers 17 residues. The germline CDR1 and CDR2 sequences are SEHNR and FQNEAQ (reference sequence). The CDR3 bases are TGTGCCAGCAGCTTAGCACGATTTTCGGACAGGGGTTACGAGCAGTACTTC. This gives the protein CASSLARFSDRGYEQYF. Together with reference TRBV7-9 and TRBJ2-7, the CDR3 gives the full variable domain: DTGVSQNPRHKITKRGQNVTFRCDPISEHNRLYWYRQTLGQGPEFLTYFQNEAQLEKSRLLSDRFSAERPKGSFSTLEIQRTEQGDSAMYLCASSLARFSDRGYEQYFGPGTRLTVT.

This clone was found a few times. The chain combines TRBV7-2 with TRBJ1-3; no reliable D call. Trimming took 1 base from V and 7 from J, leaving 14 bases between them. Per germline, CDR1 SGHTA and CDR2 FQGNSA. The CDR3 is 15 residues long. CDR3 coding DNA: TGTGCCAGCAGCTTAGGGTCTATAGGCGGGAACACCATATATTTT. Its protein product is CASSLGSIGGNTIYF.